The present TCR beta chain was sequenced within a study of shared clonotypes between healthy human individuals. The study drew all its donors from Caucasian adults living in Nashville, Tennessee. Deep was the level used in running the assay. Data came from immunoSEQ multiplex PCR; TCRdb stores just in-frame clones and leaves some out. The table records roughly 220,000 clones, 65% of them present only once. Between the trimmed V and J ends, which lost 3 bases and 6 bases, there was a span of 12 bases. The CDR3 has 13 residues. Germline CDR1 KGHSH, CDR2 LQKENI. This TCR was recovered from a man aged 30-40 years in good health. The gene calls are TRBV18 and TRBJ2-7, with D perhaps assigned TRBD1 or TRBD2 (6 bases each). The sample comprised memory CD4+ T cells sorted from blood. Subset indicated: CD45RA-negative fraction. Here the CDR3 DNA reads TGTGCCAGCTCACCCACCCGGGGGCGCGAGCAGTACTTC. Residues: CASSPTRGREQYF. The full variable domain, its missing parts supplied by reference TRBV18 and TRBJ2-7, is NAGVMQNPRHLVRRRGQEARLRCSPMKGHSHVYWYRQLPEEGLKFMVYLQKENIIDESGMPKERFSAEFPKEGPSILRIQQVVRGDSAAYFCASSPTRGREQYFGPGTRLTVT.